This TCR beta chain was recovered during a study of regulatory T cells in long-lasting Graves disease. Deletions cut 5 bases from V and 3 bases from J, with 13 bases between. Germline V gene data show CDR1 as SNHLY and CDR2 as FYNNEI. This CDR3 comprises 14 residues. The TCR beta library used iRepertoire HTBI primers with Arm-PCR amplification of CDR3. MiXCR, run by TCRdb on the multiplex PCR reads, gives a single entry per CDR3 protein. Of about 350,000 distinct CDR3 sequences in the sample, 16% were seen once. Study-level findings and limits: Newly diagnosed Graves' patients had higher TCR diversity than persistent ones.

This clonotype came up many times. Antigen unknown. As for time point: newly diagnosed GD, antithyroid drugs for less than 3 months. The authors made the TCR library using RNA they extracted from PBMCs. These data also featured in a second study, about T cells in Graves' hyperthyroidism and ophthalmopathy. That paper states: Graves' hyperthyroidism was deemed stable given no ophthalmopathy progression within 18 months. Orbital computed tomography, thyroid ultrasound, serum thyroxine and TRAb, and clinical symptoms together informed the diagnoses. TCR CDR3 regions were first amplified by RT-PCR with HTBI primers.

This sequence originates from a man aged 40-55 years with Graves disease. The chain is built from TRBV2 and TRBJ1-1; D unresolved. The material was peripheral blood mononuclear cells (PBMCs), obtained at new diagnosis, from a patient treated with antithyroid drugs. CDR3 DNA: TGTGCCAGCAGTCTTACCTTCACCGACACTGAAGCTTTCTTT. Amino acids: CASSLTFTDTEAFF.